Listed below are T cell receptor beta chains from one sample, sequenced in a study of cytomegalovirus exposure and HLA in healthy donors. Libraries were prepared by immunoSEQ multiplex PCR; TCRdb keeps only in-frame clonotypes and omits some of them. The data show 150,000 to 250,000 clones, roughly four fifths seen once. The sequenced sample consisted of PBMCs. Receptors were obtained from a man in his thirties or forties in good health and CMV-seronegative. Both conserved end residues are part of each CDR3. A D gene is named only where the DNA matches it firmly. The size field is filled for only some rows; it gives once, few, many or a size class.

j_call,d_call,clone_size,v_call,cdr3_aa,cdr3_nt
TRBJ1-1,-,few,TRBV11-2,CASSLLQTEAFF,TGTGCCAGCAGCTTACTACAGACTGAAGCTTTCTTT
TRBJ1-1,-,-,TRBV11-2,CASSLSLSLNTEAFF,TGTGCCAGCAGCTTAAGTTTGAGCCTGAACACTGAAGCTTTCTTT
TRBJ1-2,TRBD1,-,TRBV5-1,CASSGTGEAYGYTF,TGCGCCAGCAGTGGGACAGGGGAGGCCTATGGCTACACCTTC
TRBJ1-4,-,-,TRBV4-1,CASSQVGGGINEKLFF,TGCGCCAGCAGCCAAGTTGGTGGGGGGATTAATGAAAAACTGTTTTTT
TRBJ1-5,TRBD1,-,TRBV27,CASSLGGTGSFAQPQHF,TGTGCCAGCAGTTTAGGGGGGACAGGGTCTTTCGCTCAGCCCCAGCATTTT
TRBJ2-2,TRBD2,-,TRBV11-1,CASSAGLAVTTGELFF,TGTGCCAGCAGCGCCGGACTAGCGGTAACAACCGGGGAGCTGTTTTTT
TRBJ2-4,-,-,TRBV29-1,CSVERTERSKNIQYF,TGCAGCGTTGAAAGGACAGAGAGGTCCAAAAACATTCAGTACTTC
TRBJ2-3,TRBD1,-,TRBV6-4,CASSRGHDTDTQYF,TGTGCCAGCAGCAGGGGGCACGACACAGATACGCAGTATTTT
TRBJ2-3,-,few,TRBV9,CASSVRQVSDTQYF,TGTGCCAGCAGCGTAAGACAGGTTTCTGATACGCAGTATTTT
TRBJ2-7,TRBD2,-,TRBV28,CASRSGSSYEQYF,TGTGCCAGCAGGAGCGGGAGCTCCTACGAGCAGTACTTC
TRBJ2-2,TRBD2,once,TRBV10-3,CAISAGDYKNTGELFF,TGTGCCATCAGTGCCGGGGACTACAAAAACACCGGGGAGCTGTTTTTT
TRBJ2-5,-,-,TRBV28,CASSPMWRPQETQYF,TGTGCCAGCAGCCCTATGTGGCGGCCCCAAGAGACCCAGTACTTC
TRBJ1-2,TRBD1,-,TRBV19,CASSINGQGANGYTF,TGTGCCAGTAGTATCAACGGACAGGGGGCAAATGGCTACACCTTC
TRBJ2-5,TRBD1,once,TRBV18,CASSPLGQGYQETQYF,TGTGCCAGCTCACCACTGGGACAGGGATACCAAGAGACCCAGTACTTC
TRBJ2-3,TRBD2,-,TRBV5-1,CASSQTPKRLAGADTQYF,TGCGCCAGCAGCCAAACACCAAAAAGACTAGCGGGGGCAGATACGCAGTATTTT
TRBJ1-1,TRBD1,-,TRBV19,CASSMRGTGVTEAFF,TGTGCCAGTAGTATGAGGGGGACAGGGGTTACTGAAGCTTTCTTT
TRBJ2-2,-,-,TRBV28,CASSRGGTGELFF,TGTGCCAGCAGCCGGGGTGGGACCGGGGAGCTGTTTTTT
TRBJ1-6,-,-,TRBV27,CASSRGSYNSPLHF,TGTGCCAGCTCCAGGGGTTCCTATAATTCACCCCTCCACTTT
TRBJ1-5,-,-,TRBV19,CASSKLYSNQPQHF,TGTGCCAGTAGTAAGCTTTATAGCAATCAGCCCCAGCATTTT
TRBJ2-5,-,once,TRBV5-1,CASSLGHRVQETQYF,TGCGCCAGCAGCTTGGGACACAGGGTACAAGAGACCCAGTACTTC
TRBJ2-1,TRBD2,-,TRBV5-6,CASSLAELAGGSYNEQFF,TGTGCCAGCAGCTTGGCCGAACTAGCGGGAGGTTCCTACAATGAGCAGTTCTTC
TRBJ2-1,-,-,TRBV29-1,CSVPGGPGGVLVDEQFF,TGCAGCGTTCCCGGGGGTCCGGGGGGCGTTTTAGTGGATGAGCAGTTCTTC
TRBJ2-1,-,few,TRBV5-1,CASSLAQLGRDFSNEQFF,TGCGCCAGCAGCTTGGCCCAATTGGGTCGGGACTTTAGCAATGAGCAGTTCTTC
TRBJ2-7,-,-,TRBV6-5,CASSYYADSYEQYF,TGTGCCAGCAGTTACTACGCGGACTCCTACGAGCAGTACTTC
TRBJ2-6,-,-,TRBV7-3,CASTVGEFNSGANVLTF,TGTGCCAGCACCGTTGGGGAGTTCAACTCTGGGGCCAACGTCCTGACTTTC
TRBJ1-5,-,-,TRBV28,CASRRQVSNQPQHF,TGTGCCAGCAGAAGACAGGTTAGCAATCAGCCCCAGCATTTT
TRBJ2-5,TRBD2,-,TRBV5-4,CASSLASLAGGQETQYF,TGTGCCAGCAGCTTGGCATCGCTAGCGGGAGGGCAAGAGACCCAGTACTTC
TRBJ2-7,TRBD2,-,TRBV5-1,CASSSTPGLGAYEQYF,TGCGCCAGCAGCTCGACACCGGGACTAGGGGCCTACGAGCAGTACTTC
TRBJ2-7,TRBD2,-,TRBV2,CASKWTSGSDEQYF,TGTGCCAGCAAATGGACTAGCGGGAGCGACGAGCAGTACTTC
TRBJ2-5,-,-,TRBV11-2,CASSSQTTTGVGTQYF,TGTGCCAGCAGCTCCCAGACCACGACAGGCGTTGGGACCCAGTACTTC
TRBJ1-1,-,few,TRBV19,CASSTPRGMYNTEAFF,TGTGCCAGTAGTACACCAAGGGGGATGTACAACACTGAAGCTTTCTTT
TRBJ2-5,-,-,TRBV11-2,CASSLDPLAGGETQYF,TGTGCCAGCAGCTTAGATCCGCTAGCAGGTGGGGAGACCCAGTACTTC
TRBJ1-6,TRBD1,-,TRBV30,CAWSRGPGGVQSSPLHF,TGTGCCTGGAGTAGGGGGCCCGGGGGCGTACAAAGTTCACCCCTCCACTTT
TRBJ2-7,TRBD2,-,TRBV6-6,CATREGEQYF,TGTGCCACAAGGGAGGGCGAGCAGTACTTC
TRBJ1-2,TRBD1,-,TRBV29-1,CSGTTGNGYTF,TGCAGCGGGACGACAGGGAATGGCTACACCTTC
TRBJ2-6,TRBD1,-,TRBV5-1,CASSLEGQGSGANVLTF,TGCGCCAGCAGTCTGGAGGGACAGGGTTCCGGGGCCAACGTCCTGACTTTC
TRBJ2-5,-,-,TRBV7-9,CASSDYWTVSQETQYF,TGTGCCAGCAGCGATTACTGGACAGTCTCCCAAGAGACCCAGTACTTC
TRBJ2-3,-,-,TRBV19,CASSVSAGDTQYF,TGTGCCAGTAGTGTCTCGGCCGGGGATACGCAGTATTTT
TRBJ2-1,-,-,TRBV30,CAWFNLDIKNYNEQFF,TGTGCCTGGTTTAATCTGGACATTAAAAACTACAATGAGCAGTTCTTC
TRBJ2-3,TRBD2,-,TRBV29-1,CSVVSFQAGATDTQYF,TGCAGCGTTGTCTCCTTCCAAGCGGGAGCCACAGATACGCAGTATTTT
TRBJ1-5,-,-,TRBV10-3,CAISELDNQPQHF,TGTGCCATCAGTGAGTTAGACAATCAGCCCCAGCATTTT
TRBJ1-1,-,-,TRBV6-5,CASTPPGGVREAFF,TGTGCCAGCACCCCCCCGGGGGGGGTTCGTGAAGCTTTCTTT
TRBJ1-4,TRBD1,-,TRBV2,CASKGGRGQANEKLFF,TGTGCCAGCAAGGGAGGAAGGGGGCAAGCTAATGAAAAACTGTTTTTT